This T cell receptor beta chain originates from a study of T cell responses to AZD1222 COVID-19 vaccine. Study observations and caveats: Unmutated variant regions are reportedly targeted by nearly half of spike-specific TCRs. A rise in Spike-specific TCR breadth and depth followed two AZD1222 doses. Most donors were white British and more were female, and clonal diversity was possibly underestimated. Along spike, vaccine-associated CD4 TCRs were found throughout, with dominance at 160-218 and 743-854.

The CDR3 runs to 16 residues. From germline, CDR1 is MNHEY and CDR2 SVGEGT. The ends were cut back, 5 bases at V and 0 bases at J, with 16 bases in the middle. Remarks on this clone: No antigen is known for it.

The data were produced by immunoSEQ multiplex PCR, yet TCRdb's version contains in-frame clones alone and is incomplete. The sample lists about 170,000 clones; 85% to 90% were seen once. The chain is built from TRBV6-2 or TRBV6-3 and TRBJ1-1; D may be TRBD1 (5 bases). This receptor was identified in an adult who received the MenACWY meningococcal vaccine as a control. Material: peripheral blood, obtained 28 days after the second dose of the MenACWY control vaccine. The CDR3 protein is CASSTGVQRVNTEAFF. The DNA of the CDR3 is TGTGCCAGCAGTACAGGTGTCCAGCGTGTGAACACTGAAGCTTTCTTT.